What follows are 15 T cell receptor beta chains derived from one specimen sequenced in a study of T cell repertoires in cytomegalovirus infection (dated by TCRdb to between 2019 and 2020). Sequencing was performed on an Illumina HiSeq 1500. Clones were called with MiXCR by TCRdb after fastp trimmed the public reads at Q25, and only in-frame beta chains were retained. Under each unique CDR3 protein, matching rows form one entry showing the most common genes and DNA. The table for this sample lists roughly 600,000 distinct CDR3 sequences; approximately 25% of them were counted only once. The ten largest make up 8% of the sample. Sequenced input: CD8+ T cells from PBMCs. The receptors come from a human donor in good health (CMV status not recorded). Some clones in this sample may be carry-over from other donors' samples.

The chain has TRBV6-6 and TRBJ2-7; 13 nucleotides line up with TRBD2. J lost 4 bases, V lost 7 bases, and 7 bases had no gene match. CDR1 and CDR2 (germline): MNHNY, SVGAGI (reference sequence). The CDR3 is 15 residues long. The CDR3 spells CASNIGTSGTYEQYV. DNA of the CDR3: TGTGCCAGCAATATAGGGACTAGCGGGACTTACGAGCAGTACGTC.

The DNA of the CDR3 is TGCAGCGTTGTCCCCGCGAGGTCTCGGGGGCCAAACTACGAGCAGTACTTC. It encodes CSVVPARSRGPNYEQYF. V usage is TRBV29-1 and J usage is TRBJ2-7; D is possibly TRBD1 or TRBD2 (6 bases each). The CDR3 is made up of 17 amino acids. V was shortened by 4 bases and J by 3 bases, with 25 bases between the two germline ends. The V gene's germline CDR1 is SQVTM and CDR2 ANQGSEA.

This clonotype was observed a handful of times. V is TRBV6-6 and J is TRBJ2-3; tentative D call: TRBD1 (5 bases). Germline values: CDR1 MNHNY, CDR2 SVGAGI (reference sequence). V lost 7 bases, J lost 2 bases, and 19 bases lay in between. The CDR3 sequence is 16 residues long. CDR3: CASTQGIAAYTDTQYF. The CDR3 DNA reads TGTGCCAGCACCCAGGGTATCGCAGCGTACACAGATACGCAGTATTTT.

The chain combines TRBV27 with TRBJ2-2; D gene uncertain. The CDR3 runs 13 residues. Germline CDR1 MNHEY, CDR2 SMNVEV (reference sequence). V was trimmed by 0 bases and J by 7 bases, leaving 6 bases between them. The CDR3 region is CASSLSVVGELFF. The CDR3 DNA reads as TGTGCCAGCAGTTTATCAGTTGTCGGGGAGCTGTTTTTT.

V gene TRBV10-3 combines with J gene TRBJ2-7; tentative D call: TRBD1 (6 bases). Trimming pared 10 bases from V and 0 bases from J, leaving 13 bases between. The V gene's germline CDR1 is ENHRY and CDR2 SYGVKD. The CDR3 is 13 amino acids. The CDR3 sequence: CATNRVFSYEQYV. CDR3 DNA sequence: TGTGCCACGAACAGGGTATTCTCCTACGAGCAGTACGTC.

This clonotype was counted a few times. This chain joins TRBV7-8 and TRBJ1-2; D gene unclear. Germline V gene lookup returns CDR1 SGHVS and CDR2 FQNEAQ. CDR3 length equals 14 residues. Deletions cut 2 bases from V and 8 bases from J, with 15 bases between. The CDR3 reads CASSLPLEARGYTF. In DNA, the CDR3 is TGTGCCAGCAGCTTACCTCTCGAGGCAAGGGGCTACACCTTC. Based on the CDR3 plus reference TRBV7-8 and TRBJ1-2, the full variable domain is GAGVSQSPRYKVAKRGQDVALRCDPISGHVSLFWYQQALGQGPEFLTYFQNEAQLDKSGLPSDRFFAERPEGSVSTLKIQRTQQEDSAVYLCASSLPLEARGYTFGSGTRLTVV.

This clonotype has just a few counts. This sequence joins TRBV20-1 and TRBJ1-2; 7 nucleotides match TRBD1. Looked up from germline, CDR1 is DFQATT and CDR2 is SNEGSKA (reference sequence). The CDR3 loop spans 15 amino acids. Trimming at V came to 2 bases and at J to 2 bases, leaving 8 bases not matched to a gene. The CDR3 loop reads CSARNQGDGNYGYTF. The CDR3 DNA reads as TGCAGTGCTAGAAATCAGGGGGATGGAAACTATGGCTACACCTTC.

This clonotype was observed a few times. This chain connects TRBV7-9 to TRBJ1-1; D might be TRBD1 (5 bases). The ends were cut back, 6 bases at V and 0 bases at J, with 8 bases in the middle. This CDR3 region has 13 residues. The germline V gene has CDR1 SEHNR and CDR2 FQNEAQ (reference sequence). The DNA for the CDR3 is TGTGCCAGCAGGGACAACATGAACACTGAAGCTTTCTTT. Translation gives CASRDNMNTEAFF.

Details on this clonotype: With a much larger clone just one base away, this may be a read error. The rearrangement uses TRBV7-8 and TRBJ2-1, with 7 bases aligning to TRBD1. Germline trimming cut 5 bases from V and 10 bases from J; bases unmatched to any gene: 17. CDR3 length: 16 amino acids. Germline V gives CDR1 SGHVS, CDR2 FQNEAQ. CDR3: CASSPHPGQRLIEQFF. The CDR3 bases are TGTGCCAGCAGCCCACACCCGGGACAGAGACTAATAGAGCAGTTCTTC.

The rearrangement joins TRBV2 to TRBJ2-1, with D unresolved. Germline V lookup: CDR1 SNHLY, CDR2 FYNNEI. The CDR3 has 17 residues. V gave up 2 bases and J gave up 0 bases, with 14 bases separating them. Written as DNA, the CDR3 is TGTGCCAGCAGTGAATCTAGTTCTCCTAGCTCCTACAATGAGCAGTTCTTC. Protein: CASSESSSPSSYNEQFF.

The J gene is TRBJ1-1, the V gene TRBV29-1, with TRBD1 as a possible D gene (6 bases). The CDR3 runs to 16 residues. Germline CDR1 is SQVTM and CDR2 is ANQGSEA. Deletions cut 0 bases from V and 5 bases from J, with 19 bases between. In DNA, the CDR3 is TGCAGCGTTGAAGATCCTGCGGGGAGGGGGGGAACTGAAGCTTTCTTT. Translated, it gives CSVEDPAGRGGTEAFF.

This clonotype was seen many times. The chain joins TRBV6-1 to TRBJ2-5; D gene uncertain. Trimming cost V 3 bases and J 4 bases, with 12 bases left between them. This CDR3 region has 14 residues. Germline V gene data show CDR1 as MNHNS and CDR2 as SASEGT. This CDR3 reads CASSENRQGETQYF. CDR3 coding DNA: TGTGCCAGCAGTGAGAACAGACAAGGAGAGACCCAGTACTTC.

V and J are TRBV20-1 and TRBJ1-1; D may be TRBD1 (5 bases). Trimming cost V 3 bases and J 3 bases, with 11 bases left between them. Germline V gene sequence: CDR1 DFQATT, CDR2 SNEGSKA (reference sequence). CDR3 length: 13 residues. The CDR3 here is CSARFRGDTEAFF. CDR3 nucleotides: TGCAGTGCTAGGTTTAGAGGGGACACTGAAGCTTTCTTT.

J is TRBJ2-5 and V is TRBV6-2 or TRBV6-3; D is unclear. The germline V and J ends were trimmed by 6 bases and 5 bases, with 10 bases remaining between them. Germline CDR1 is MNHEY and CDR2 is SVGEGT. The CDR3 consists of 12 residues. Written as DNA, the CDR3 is TGTGCCAGCAGACCGCCATGGGAGACCCAGTACTTC. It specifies CASRPPWETQYF.

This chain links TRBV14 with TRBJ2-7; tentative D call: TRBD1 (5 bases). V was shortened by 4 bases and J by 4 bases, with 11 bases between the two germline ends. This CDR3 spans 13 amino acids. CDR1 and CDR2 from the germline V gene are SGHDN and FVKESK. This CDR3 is CASSLERQYEQYF. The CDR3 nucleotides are TGTGCCAGCAGCCTAGAAAGACAGTACGAGCAGTACTTC.